The clone carrying this T cell receptor (beta chain) was counted a single time. These data are taken from a study of blood T cell repertoires in COVID-19. Turning to the study itself: Both acute and convalescent COVID-19 samples were obtained from the United States, Italy and Spain.

Germline values: CDR1 MNHNY, CDR2 SVGAGI (reference sequence). Unmatched junction bases numbered 15, after V lost 5 bases and J lost 7 bases. This CDR3 has 18 amino acids. Authors' processing steps: Amplification from reference gene primers served as the basis for estimated nucleated cell counts. TCRdb's table, derived via immunoSEQ multiplex PCR, lists solely in-frame clones and lacks some. V and J calls plus clone size are reproduced from that table; the DNA served to infer D and trimming. The sample contains 150,000 to 200,000 clones, about 79% of which appear only once. The receptor comes from a woman in her 70s with acute or convalescent COVID-19. The sequencing sample was made of peripheral blood. V and J are TRBV6-6 and TRBJ1-6, with 9 bases lining up with TRBD1. CDR3 in DNA: TGTGCCAGCAGTCAAAACTCCGGGACAGGGTTTTCCAATTCACCCCTCCACTTT. Its translation is CASSQNSGTGFSNSPLHF.